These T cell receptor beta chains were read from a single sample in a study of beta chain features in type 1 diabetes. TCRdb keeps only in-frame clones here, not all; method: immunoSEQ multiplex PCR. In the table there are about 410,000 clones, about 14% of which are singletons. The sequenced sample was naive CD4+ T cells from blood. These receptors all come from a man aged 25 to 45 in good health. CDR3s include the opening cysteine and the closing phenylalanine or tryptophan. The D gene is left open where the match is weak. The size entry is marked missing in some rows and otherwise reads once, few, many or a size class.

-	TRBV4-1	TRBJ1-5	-	CASSQDSGQPQHF	TGCGCCAGCAGCCAAGATTCGGGCCAGCCCCAGCATTTT
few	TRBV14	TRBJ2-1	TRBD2	CASSRSSGGRNEQFF	TGTGCCAGCAGCCGATCTAGCGGGGGACGGAATGAGCAGTTCTTC
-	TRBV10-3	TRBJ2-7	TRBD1	CAISELQGTGEQYF	TGTGCCATCAGTGAGTTACAGGGGACAGGCGAGCAGTACTTC
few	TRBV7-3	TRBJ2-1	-	CASSLLGLDNNEQFF	TGTGCCAGCAGCTTATTGGGGCTAGATAACAATGAGCAGTTCTTC
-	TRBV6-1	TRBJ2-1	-	CASNPQRDNEQFF	TGTGCCAGCAACCCCCAAAGGGACAATGAGCAGTTCTTC
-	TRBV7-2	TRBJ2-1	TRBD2	CASSPLAGQQFF	TGTGCCAGCAGCCCCTTAGCGGGGCAGCAGTTCTTC
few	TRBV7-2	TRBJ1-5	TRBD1	CASRATGADQPQHF	TGTGCCAGCAGAGCCACAGGGGCGGACCAGCCCCAGCATTTT
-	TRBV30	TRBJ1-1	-	CAWKELDSGAFF	TGTGCCTGGAAAGAACTCGACAGTGGAGCTTTCTTT
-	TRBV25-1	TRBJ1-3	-	CASTQGQSSGNTIYF	TGTGCCAGCACGCAAGGACAGTCCTCTGGAAACACCATATATTTT
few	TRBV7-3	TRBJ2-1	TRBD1	CASSALPGTGVYNEQFF	TGTGCCAGCAGCGCTCTTCCCGGGACAGGGGTTTACAATGAGCAGTTCTTC
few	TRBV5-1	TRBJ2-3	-	CASSLGDTLTDTQYF	TGCGCCAGCAGCTTAGGGGACACACTCACAGATACGCAGTATTTT
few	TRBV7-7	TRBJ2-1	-	CASSLVGFF	TGTGCCAGCAGCTTGGTAGGGTTCTTC
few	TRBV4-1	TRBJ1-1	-	CASSQAPRTSNTEAFF	TGCGCCAGCAGCCAAGCCCCTAGGACATCGAACACTGAAGCTTTCTTT
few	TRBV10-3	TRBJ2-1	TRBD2	CAISDPGTSGRVEQFF	TGTGCCATCAGTGACCCAGGGACTAGCGGGAGGGTTGAGCAGTTCTTC
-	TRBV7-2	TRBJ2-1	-	CAQTYRRGAYNEQFF	TGTGCTCAGACCTATCGTCGGGGGGCATACAATGAGCAGTTCTTC
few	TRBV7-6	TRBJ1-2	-	CASSHRTALGGGYTF	TGTGCCAGCAGCCATCGGACAGCTTTGGGTGGTGGCTACACCTTC
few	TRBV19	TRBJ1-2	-	CASSIGGNYGYTF	TGTGCCAGTAGTATTGGGGGGAACTATGGCTACACCTTC
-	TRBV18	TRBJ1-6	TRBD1	CASSQGQGAGNSPLHF	TGTGCCAGCTCACAGGGACAGGGGGCAGGTAATTCACCCCTCCACTTT
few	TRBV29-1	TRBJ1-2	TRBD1	CSGSPGGPYGYTF	TGCAGCGGTAGTCCAGGGGGACCCTATGGCTACACCTTC
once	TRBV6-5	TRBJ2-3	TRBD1	CAGSYSGQGTDTQYF	TGTGCCGGCAGTTACTCGGGACAGGGCACAGATACGCAGTATTTT
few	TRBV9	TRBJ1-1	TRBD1	CASSANRGHTEAFF	TGTGCCAGCAGCGCAAACAGGGGACACACTGAAGCTTTCTTT
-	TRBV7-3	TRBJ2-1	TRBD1	CASSNRQGNEQFF	TGTGCCAGCAGCAACCGACAGGGCAATGAGCAGTTCTTC
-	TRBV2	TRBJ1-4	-	CASHRGSNEKLFF	TGTGCCAGCCATCGCGGCAGTAATGAAAAACTGTTTTTT